This T cell receptor beta chain was identified in a study of cytomegalovirus exposure and HLA in healthy donors. Study-wide background: The approximately 120 validation repertoires used the same platform as the 650 to 850 first-cohort repertoires, a later analysis reported.

Some clones are missing from TCRdb's copy, which holds only in-frame ones; the method was immunoSEQ multiplex PCR. The table includes 82,000 or so clones, 95% detected once. Study observations and caveats: The classifier reportedly diagnosed cytomegalovirus status with high sensitivity and specificity.

In regard to this clone: As yet, its antigen is unknown.

The germline CDR1 and CDR2 sequences are SGHTA and FQGNSA. The CDR3 consists of 15 residues. Trimming took 2 bases from V and 5 from J, leaving 13 bases between them. The clonotype was recovered from a woman aged 18-29 years in good health and CMV-seronegative. The chain is built from TRBV7-2 and TRBJ2-1; TRBD2 might be the D (5 bases). Sequenced: PBMCs. CDR3: CASSLYGVPNNEQFF. The CDR3 bases are TGTGCCAGCAGCTTATACGGGGTCCCTAACAATGAGCAGTTCTTC.